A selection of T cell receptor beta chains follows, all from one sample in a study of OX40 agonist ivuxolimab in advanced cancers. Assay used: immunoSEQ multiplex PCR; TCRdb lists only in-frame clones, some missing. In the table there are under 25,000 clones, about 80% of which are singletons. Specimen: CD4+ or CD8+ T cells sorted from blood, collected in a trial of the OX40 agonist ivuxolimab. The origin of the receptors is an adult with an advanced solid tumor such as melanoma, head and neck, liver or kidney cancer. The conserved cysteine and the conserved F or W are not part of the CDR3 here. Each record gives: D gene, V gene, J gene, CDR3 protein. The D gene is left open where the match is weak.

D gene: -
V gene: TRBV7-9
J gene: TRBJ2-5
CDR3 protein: ASSFAWGETQY

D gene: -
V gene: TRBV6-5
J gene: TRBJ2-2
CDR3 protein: ASSYATGNTGELF

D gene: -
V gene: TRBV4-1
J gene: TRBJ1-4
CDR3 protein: ASSFGPEPNEKLF

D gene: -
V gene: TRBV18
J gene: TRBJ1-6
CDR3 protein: ASSPVDSRSSYNSPLH

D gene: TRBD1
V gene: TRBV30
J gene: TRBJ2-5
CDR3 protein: AWSKGAGETQY

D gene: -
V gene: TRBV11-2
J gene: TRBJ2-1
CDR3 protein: ASSLGIRDNEQF

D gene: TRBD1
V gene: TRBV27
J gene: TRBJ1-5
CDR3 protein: ASSPGQGFNQPQH

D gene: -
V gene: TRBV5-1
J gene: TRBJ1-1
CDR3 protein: ASSLAGEAF

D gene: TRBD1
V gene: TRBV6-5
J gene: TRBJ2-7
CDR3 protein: ASSAGTGIRLD

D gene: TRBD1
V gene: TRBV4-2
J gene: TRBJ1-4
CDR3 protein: ASGNRGLGTNEKLF

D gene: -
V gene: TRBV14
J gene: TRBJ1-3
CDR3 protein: ASSHGRRTGNTIY

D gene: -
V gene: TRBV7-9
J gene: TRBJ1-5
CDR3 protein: ASSLQTGFQPQH